The clone carrying this T cell receptor (beta chain) is a singleton in its sample. The data are from a study of blood T cell repertoires in COVID-19. About the research overall: Whether acute or convalescent, the COVID-19 samples came from the United States, Italy and Spain.

Between the trimmed V and J ends, which lost 3 bases and 8 bases, there was a span of 11 bases. The CDR3 is made up of 13 amino acids. CDR1 is MGHRA, CDR2 YSYEKL, per germline. Sequencing used immunoSEQ multiplex PCR; TCRdb keeps in-frame clones, though not all of them. Of around 250,000 clones detected, more than 75% appear once; the ten largest clones hold 6.6%. Clinical histories supplied by participants themselves formed the basis of cohort assignment. The V gene is TRBV4-1, the J gene TRBJ2-1; no firm D call. The sample taken for sequencing was PBMCs or T cells enriched from blood (not recorded which). The origin of this receptor is a woman between 50 and 59 years old who had been exposed to COVID-19. CDR3 sequence: CASSHSRGDEQFF. CDR3 in DNA: TGCGCCAGCAGCCATTCCCGAGGCGATGAGCAGTTCTTC.